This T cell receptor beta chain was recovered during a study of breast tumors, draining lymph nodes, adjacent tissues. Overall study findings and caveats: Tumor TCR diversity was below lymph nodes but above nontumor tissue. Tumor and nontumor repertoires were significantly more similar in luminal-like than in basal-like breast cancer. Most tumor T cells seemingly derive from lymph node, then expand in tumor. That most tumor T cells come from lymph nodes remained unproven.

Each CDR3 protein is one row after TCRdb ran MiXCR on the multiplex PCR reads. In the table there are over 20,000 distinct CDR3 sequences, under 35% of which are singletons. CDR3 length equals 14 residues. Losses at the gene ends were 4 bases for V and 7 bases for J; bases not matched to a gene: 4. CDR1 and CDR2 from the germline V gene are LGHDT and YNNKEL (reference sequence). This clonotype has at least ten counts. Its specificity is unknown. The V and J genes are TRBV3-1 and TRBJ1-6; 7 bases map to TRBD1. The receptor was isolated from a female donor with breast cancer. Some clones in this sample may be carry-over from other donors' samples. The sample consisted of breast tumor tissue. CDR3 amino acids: CASSRTQGNSPLHF. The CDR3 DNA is TGTGCCAGCAGCCGGACACAGGGGAATTCACCCCTCCACTTT.